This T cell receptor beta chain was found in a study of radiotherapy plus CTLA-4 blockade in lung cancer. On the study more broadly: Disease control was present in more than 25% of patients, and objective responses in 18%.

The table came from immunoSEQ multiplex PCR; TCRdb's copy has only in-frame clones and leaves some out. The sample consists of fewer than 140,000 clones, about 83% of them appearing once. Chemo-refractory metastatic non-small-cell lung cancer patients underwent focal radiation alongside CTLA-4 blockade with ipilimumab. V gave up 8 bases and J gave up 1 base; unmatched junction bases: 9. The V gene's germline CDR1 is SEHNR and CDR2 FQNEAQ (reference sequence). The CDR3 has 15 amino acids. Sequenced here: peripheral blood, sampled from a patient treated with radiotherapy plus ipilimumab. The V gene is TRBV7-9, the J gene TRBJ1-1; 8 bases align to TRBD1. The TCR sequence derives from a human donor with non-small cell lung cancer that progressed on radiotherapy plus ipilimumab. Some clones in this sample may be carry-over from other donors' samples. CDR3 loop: CASGPGGTGNTEAFF. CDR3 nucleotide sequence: TGTGCCAGCGGTCCCGGGGGGACAGGGAACACTGAAGCTTTCTTT.